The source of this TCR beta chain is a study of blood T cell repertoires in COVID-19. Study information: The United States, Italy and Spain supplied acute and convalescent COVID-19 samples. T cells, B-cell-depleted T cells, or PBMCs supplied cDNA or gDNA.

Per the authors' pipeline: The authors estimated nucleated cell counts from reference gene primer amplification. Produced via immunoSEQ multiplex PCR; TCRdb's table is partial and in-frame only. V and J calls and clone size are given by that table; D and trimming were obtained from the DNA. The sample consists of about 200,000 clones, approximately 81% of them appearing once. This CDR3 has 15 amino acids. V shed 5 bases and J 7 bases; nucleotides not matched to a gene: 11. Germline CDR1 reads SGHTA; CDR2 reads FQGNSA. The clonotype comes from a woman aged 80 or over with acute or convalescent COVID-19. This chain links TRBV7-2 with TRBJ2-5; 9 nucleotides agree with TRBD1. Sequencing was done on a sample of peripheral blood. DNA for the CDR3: TGTGCCAGCAGCGCCGCCACAGGGGGCTCGGTGACCCAGTACTTC. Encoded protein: CASSAATGGSVTQYF.